This TCR beta chain appears in the sequencing data of a study of blood T cell repertoires in COVID-19. Study details: Some COVID-19 samples were acute and others convalescent; all came from the United States, Italy and Spain. Nucleic acid was either cDNA or gDNA, and it came from T cells, B-cell-depleted T cells, or PBMCs.

The CDR3 loop spans 14 amino acids. Germline V gene lookup returns CDR1 SEHNR and CDR2 FQNEAQ (reference sequence). V lost 0 bases to trimming and J lost 8 bases, with 13 bases between them. In the original analysis: Nucleated cell number was recorded as an estimate derived from reference gene primer amplification. Only in-frame clones appear in the TCRdb table, and some are missing; sequencing was by immunoSEQ multiplex PCR. Clonal size and the V and J genes are those of that table, whereas D and trimming came from the DNA. This table has approximately 65,000 clones, 80% to 90% appearing once. The sequence came from a woman aged 50 to 60 with active COVID-19. Material: peripheral blood. The chain joins TRBV7-9 to TRBJ1-1, with a possible D match to TRBD1 (5 bases). CDR3 amino acids: CASSLAAGPPEAFF. The CDR3 DNA is TGTGCCAGCAGCTTAGCGGCGGGGCCCCCCGAAGCTTTCTTT.